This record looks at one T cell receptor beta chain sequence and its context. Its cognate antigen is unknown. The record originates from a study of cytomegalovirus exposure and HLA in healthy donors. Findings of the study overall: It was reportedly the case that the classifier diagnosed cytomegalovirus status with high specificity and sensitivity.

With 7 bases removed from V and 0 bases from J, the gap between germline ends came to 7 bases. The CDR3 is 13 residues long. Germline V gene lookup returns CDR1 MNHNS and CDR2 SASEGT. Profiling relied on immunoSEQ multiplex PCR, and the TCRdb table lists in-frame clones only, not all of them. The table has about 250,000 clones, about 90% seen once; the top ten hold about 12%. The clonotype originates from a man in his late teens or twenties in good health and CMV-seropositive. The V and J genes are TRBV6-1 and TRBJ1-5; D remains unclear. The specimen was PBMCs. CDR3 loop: CASKSYSNQPQHF. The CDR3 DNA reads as TGTGCCAGCAAGTCCTATAGCAATCAGCCCCAGCATTTT.